The clone carrying this T cell receptor (beta chain) was detected ten times or more. Antigen: not known. The sample comes from a study of T-cell reconstitution after alpha-beta-depleted transplantation in children. Researchers prepared the TCRbeta library using unique molecular identifiers, the study reports. TCRdb reanalysed the PCR reads using MiXCR and keeps one entry per CDR3 protein. This table holds fewer than 350,000 distinct CDR3 sequences, roughly 8.2% found once. Findings and caveats of the study: Recipient T cells and thymic progenitors that survived gave rise to the high TCRbeta diversity observed at day 60 in some patients. Two months or so post-transplant, alpha-beta T cells reportedly derived from several hundred expanded graft clones. Once a year had passed after transplant, T-cell counts and diversity came mostly from newly produced T cells.

Trimming removed 8 bases at V and 2 bases at J, with 19 bases between. This CDR3 is 15 amino acids long. Germline V gives CDR1 MGHDK, CDR2 SYGVNS. The origin of this receptor is a female patient between 2 and 15 years old who had a stem cell transplant for Fanconi anemia, so the T cells may come from the graft donor. This chain connects TRBV25-1 to TRBJ2-7, with a weak D call TRBD1 (6 bases). Sequenced material: peripheral blood, taken 360 days after TCRalphabeta/CD19-depleted stem cell transplant. CDR3 sequence reads: CASSYTGSGTYEQYF. The DNA of the CDR3 is TGTGCCAGCTCTTATACAGGGTCTGGTACCTACGAGCAGTACTTC.